The T cell receptor (beta chain) described here comes from a study of T cells in Graves' hyperthyroidism and ophthalmopathy. Study-wide results and limits: The blood repertoire included most of the expanded thyroid clonotypes above 0.001.

After removal of 4 bases from V and 0 bases from J, the junction contained 8 bases not matched to a gene. The CDR3 extends over 19 amino acids. Germline-derived CDR1 and CDR2 are MNHEY and SMNVEV (reference sequence). There were TCR beta CDR3 regions amplified from RNA transcripts. An initial round of RT-PCR targeting the TCR CDR3 relied on the HTBI primer set. TCRdb called the multiplex PCR reads again in MiXCR, with one record for every CDR3 protein. The table has about 500,000 distinct CDR3 sequences, about an eighth seen once. This sample holds PBMCs from roughly 10 ml fresh peripheral blood. The sample holds many counts of this clonotype. Its specificity is not known.

Sequenced material: blood. The receptor's source is a woman under 30 with Graves' hyperthyroidism. This chain connects TRBV27 to TRBJ2-1; 14 bases line up with TRBD2. CDR3 sequence reads: CASSSGLAGGSISYNEQFF. The CDR3 DNA is TGTGCCAGCAGTTCTGGACTAGCGGGAGGATCAATCTCCTACAATGAGCAGTTCTTC.